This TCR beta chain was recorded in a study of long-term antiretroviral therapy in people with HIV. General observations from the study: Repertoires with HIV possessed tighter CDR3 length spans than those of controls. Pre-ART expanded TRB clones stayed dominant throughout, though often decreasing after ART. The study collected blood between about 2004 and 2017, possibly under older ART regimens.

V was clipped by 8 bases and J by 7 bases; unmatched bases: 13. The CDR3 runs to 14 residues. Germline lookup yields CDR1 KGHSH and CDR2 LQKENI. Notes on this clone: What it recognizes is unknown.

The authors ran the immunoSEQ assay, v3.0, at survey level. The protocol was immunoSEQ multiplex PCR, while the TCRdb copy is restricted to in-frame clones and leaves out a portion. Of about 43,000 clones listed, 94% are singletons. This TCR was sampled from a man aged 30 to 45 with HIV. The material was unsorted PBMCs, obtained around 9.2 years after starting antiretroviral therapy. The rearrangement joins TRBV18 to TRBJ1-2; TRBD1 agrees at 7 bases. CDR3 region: CASQSPDRTLGYTF. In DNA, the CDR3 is TGTGCCAGCCAGTCACCGGACAGGACGCTTGGCTACACCTTC.